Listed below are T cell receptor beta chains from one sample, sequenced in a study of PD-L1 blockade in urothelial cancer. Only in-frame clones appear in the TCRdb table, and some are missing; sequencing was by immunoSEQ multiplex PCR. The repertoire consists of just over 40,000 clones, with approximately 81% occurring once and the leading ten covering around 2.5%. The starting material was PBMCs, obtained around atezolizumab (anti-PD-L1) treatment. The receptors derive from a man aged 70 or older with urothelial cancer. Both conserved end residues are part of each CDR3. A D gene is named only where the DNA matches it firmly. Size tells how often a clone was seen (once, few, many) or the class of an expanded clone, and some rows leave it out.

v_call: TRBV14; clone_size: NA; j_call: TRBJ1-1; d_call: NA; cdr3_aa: CASSQVYSGVGVNTEAFF; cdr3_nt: TGTGCCAGCAGCCAAGTCTACTCAGGGGTAGGGGTGAACACTGAAGCTTTCTTT
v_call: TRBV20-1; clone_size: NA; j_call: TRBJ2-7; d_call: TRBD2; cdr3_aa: CSAQRGGEQYF; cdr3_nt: TGCAGTGCCCAGCGGGGGGGCGAGCAGTACTTC
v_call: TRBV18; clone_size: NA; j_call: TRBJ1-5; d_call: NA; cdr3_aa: CASSSGQPAPQHF; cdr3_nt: TGTGCCAGCTCATCAGGACAGCCCGCGCCCCAGCATTTT
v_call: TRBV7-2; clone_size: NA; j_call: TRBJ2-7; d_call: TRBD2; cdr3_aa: CASSSGTSGAYEQYF; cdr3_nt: TGTGCCAGCAGCTCCGGGACTAGCGGCGCCTACGAGCAGTACTTC
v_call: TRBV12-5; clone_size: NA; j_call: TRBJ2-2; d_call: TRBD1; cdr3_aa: CASRGTGELFF; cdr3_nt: TGTGCTAGCAGGGGGACCGGGGAGCTGTTTTTT
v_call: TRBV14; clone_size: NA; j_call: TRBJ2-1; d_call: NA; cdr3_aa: CASSQETPGGVMNYNEQFF; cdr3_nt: TGTGCCAGCAGCCAAGAAACCCCAGGCGGGGTAATGAACTACAATGAGCAGTTCTTC
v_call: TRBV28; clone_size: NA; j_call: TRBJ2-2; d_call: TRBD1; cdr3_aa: CASSFYLDRSNTGELFF; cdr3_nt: TGTGCCAGCAGTTTCTATCTGGACAGGAGTAACACCGGGGAGCTGTTTTTT
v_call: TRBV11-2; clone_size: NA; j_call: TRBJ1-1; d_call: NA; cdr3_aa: CASSMTGNTEAFF; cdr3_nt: TGTGCCAGCAGCATGACAGGTAACACTGAAGCTTTCTTT
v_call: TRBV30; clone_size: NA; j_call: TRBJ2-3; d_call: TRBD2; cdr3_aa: CAWSLAGLLTDTQYF; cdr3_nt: TGTGCCTGGAGTCTTGCGGGACTATTAACAGATACGCAGTATTTT
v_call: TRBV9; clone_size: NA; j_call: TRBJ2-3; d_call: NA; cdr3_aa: CASSPLGLGGTDTQYF; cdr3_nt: TGTGCCAGCAGCCCCCTAGGACTAGGGGGTACAGATACGCAGTATTTT
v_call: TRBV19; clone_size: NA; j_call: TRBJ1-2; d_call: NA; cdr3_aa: CASSIGGIYGYTF; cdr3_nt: TGTGCCAGTAGTATAGGCGGGATCTATGGCTACACCTTC
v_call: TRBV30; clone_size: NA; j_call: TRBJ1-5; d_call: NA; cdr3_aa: CAWSSSGGGSVYSNQPQHF; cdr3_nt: TGTGCCTGGAGTTCCTCTGGGGGGGGCTCGGTGTATAGCAATCAGCCCCAGCATTTT
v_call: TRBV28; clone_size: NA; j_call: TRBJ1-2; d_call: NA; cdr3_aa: CASSLGQNYGYTF; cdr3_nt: TGTGCCAGCAGTTTAGGACAGAACTATGGCTACACCTTC
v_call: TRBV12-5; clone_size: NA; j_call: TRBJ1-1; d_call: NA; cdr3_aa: CASGLGRGANTEAFF; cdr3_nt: TGTGCTAGTGGTTTGGGACGGGGTGCGAACACTGAAGCTTTCTTT
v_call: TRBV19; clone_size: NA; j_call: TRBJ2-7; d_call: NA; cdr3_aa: CASSISVRSYEQYF; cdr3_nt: TGTGCCAGTAGTATTAGTGTTCGGTCCTACGAGCAGTACTTC
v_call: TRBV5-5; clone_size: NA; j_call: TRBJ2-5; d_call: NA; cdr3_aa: CATTGHLGWETQYF; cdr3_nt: TGTGCCACCACGGGACACTTAGGATGGGAGACCCAGTACTTC
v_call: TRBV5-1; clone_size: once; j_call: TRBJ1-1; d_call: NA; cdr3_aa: CASSLAGGGLDTEAFF; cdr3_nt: TGCGCCAGCAGCTTGGCTGGGGGGGGGTTAGACACTGAAGCTTTCTTT
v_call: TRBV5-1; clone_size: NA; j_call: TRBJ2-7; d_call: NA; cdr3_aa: CASSLQGTYEQYF; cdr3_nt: TGCGCCAGCAGCTTGCAGGGCACCTACGAGCAGTACTTC
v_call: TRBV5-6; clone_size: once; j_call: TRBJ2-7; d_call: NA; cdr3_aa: CASSPLGGAVFNEQYF; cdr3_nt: TGTGCCAGCAGCCCCCTAGGGGGAGCTGTCTTCAACGAGCAGTACTTC
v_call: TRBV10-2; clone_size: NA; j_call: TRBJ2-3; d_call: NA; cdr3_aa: CASSERGIGGSTDTQYF; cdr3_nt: TGCGCCAGCAGTGAAAGAGGTATCGGCGGGAGCACAGATACGCAGTATTTT
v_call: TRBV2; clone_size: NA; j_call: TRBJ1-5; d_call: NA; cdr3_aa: CASSAGHPGPQHF; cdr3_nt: TGTGCCAGCAGTGCGGGACACCCCGGACCCCAGCATTTT
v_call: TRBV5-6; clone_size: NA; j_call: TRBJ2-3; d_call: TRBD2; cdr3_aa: CASSLSLAGGVITDTQYF; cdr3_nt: TGTGCCAGCAGCTTGAGCCTAGCGGGAGGGGTGATCACAGATACGCAGTATTTT
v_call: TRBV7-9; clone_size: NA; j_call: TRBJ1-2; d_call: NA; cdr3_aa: CASSLLTGYTF; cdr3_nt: TGTGCCAGCAGCTTACTCACAGGCTACACCTTC
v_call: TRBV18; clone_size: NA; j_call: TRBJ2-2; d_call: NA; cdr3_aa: CASSRDSPGELFF; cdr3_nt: TGTGCCAGCTCGAGGGACTCACCCGGGGAGCTGTTTTTT
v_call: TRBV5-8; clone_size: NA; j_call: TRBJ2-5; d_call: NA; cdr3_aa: CASSLAVAVETQYF; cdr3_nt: TGTGCCAGCAGCTTGGCCGTGGCTGTAGAGACCCAGTACTTC
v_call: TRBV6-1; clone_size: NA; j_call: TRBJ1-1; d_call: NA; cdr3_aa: CASRGTANTEAFF; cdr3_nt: TGTGCCAGCAGAGGTACAGCAAACACTGAAGCTTTCTTT
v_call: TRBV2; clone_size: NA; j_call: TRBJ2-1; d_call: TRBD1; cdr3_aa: CASTGDRDDEQFF; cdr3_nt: TGTGCCAGCACAGGGGACAGGGACGATGAGCAGTTCTTC
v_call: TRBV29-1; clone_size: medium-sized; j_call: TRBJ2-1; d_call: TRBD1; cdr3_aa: CSVEDDRVIGNEQFF; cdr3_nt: TGCAGCGTTGAAGACGACAGGGTGATCGGCAATGAGCAGTTCTTC
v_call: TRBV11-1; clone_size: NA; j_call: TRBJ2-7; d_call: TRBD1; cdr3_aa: CASSSTGTGVAYEQYF; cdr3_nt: TGTGCCAGCAGCTCCACCGGGACAGGGGTAGCCTACGAGCAGTACTTC
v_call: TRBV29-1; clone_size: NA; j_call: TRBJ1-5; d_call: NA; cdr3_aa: CSVGSSNQPQHF; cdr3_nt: TGCAGCGTTGGTAGTAGCAATCAGCCCCAGCATTTT
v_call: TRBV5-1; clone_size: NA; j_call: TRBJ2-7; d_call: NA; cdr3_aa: CASSLRRTDSYEQYF; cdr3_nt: TGCGCCAGCAGCTTGCGGAGGACAGACTCCTACGAGCAGTACTTC
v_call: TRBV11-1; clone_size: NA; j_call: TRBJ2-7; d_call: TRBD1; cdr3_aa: CASSSRQGLTYEQYF; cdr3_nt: TGTGCCAGCAGCTCCCGACAGGGGCTGACCTACGAGCAGTACTTC
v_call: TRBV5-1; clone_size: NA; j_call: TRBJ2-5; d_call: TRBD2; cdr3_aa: CASSPGLAGETQYF; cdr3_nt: TGCGCCAGCAGCCCGGGACTAGCGGGTGAGACCCAGTACTTC
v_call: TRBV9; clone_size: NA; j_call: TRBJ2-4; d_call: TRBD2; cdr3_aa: CASSAGLAGWNIQYF; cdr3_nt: TGTGCCAGCAGCGCCGGACTAGCGGGATGGAACATTCAGTACTTC
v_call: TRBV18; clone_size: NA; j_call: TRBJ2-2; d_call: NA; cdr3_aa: CASSPKSGNTGELFF; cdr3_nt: TGTGCCAGCTCACCGAAATCAGGGAACACCGGGGAGCTGTTTTTT
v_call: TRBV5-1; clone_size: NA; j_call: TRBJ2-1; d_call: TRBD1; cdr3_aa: CASSLGGGAGNEQFF; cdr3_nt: TGCGCCAGCAGCTTGGGAGGGGGCGCGGGCAATGAGCAGTTCTTC
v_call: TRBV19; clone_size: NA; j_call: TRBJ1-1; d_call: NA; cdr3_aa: CASSRVTEAFF; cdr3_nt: TGTGCCAGTAGTCGCGTGACTGAAGCTTTCTTT
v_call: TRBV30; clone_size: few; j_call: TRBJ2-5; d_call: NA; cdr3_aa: CAWSAASGQETQYF; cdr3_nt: TGTGCCTGGAGTGCTGCAAGCGGACAAGAGACCCAGTACTTC
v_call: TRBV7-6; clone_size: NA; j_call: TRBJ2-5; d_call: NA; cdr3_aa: CASSLVAAPQETQYF; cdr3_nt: TGTGCCAGCAGCTTAGTAGCGGCCCCACAAGAGACCCAGTACTTC
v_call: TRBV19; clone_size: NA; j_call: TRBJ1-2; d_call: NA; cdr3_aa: CASSIDPYYGYTF; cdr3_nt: TGTGCCAGTAGTATAGACCCCTACTATGGCTACACCTTC
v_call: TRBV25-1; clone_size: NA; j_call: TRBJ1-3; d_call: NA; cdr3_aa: CASSGGGDTIYF; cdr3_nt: TGTGCCAGCAGTGGGGGGGGAGACACCATATATTTT
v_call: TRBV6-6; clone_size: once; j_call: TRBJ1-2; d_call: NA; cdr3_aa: CASSLQGDGGYTF; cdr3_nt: TGTGCCAGCAGTTTACAGGGTGATGGAGGCTACACCTTC
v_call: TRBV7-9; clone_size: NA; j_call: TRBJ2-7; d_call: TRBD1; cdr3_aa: CASSSPGGPTYEQYF; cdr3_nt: TGTGCCAGCAGCTCCCCAGGGGGCCCCACCTACGAGCAGTACTTC
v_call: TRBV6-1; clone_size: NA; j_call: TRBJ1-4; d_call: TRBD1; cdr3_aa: CASSDRDRHEKLFF; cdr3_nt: TGTGCCAGCAGTGACCGGGACAGGCATGAAAAACTGTTTTTT
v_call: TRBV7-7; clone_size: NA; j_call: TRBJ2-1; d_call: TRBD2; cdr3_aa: CASTPPGEAGGMYNEQFF; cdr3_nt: TGTGCTAGCACCCCACCCGGGGAAGCGGGAGGGATGTACAATGAGCAGTTCTTC
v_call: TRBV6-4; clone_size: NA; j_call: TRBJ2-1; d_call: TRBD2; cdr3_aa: CASSQGLDGEQFF; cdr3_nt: TGTGCCAGCAGCCAGGGACTAGACGGTGAGCAGTTCTTC
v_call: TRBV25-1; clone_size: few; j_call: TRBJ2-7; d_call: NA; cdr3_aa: CASSELTKTYEQYF; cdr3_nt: TGTGCCAGCAGTGAGCTTACTAAAACCTACGAGCAGTACTTC
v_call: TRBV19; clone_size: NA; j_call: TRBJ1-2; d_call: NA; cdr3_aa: CASSPESQGHGYTF; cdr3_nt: TGTGCCAGTAGCCCAGAGTCCCAGGGGCATGGCTACACCTTC